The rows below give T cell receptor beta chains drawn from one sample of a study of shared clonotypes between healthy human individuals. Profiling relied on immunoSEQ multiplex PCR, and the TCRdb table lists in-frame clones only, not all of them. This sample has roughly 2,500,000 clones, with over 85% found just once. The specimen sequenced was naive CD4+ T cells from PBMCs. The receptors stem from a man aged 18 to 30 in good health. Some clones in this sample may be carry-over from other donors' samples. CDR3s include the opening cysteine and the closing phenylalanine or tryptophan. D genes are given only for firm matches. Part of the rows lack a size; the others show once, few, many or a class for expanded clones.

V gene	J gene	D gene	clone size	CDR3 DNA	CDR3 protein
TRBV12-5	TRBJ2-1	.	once	TGTGCTAGTGGTTTGGTTATGGGGGAGCCACGAGTCTCCTACAATGAGCAGTTCTTC	CASGLVMGEPRVSYNEQFF
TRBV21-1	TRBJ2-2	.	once	TGTGCCAGCAGCAAGCAGCGGGGTCCGAACACCGGGGAGCTGTTTTTT	CASSKQRGPNTGELFF
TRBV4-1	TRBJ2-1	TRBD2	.	TGCGCCAGCAGCCAACCGACTAGCGGGAATAAGAAGAATGAGCAGTTCTTC	CASSQPTSGNKKNEQFF
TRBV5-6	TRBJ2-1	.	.	TGTGCCAGCAGCTTGGTTTCGATAGGCTCCAATGAGCAGTTCTTC	CASSLVSIGSNEQFF
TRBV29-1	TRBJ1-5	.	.	TGCAGCGCCGTGGTTAGCAATCAGCCCCAGCATTTT	CSAVVSNQPQHF
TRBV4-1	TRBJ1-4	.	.	TGCGCCAGCAGCCTATTTGGGTCCGGCGATGAAAAACTGTTTTTT	CASSLFGSGDEKLFF
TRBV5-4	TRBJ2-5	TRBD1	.	TGTGCCAGCAGCCCGAGTCTTGGGACAGGTCTTCAGTACTTC	CASSPSLGTGLQYF
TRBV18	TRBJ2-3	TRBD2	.	TGTGCCAGCTCGCCGCGGACTAGCGGGAACACAGATACGCAGTATTTT	CASSPRTSGNTDTQYF
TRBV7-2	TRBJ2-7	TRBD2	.	TGTGCCAGCAGCTCGGCGCGGGAGGCCCTGGGGGAGCAGTACTTC	CASSSAREALGEQYF
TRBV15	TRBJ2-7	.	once	TGTGCCACCAAATACCGGCAGGGTGAGCACGAGCAGTACTTC	CATKYRQGEHEQYF
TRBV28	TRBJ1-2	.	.	TGTGCCAGCAGCCCTTGGGGGGGGGTTAACTATGGCTACACCTTC	CASSPWGGVNYGYTF
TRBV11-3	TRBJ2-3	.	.	TGTGCCAGCAGCTTAGATGGGGGAACAACTGATAAGTATTTT	CASSLDGGTTDKYF
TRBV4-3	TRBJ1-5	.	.	TGCGCCAGCAGCCAAGAGTTCCCCGACGCGCTTTATAGCAATCAGCCCCAGCATTTT	CASSQEFPDALYSNQPQHF
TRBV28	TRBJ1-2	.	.	TGTGCCAGCAGCTCCGATGTCACAGGGAACTATGGCTACACCTTC	CASSSDVTGNYGYTF
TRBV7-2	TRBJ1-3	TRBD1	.	TGTGCCAGCAGCAAAACGACAGGGGCTGGAAACACCATATATTTT	CASSKTTGAGNTIYF
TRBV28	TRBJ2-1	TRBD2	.	TGTGCCAGCGTCGGGACTAGCGGATATTACAATGAGCAGTTCTTC	CASVGTSGYYNEQFF
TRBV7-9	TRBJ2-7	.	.	TGTGCCAGCACCCTCAGGGACGAGGACGAGCAGTACTTC	CASTLRDEDEQYF
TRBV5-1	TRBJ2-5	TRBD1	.	TGCGCCAGCAGCGCCCCCGGACAGGGAGCGGAGACCCAGTACTTC	CASSAPGQGAETQYF
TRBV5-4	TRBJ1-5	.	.	TGTGCCAGCAGCTTCATAGGTGGTCCCCAGCATTTT	CASSFIGGPQHF
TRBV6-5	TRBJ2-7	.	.	TGTGCCAGCAGTTACTCTAGGCTAAGGGGCTACGAGCAGTACTTC	CASSYSRLRGYEQYF
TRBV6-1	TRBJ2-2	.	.	TGTGCCAGCAGTGCACAGGGTTGGGAGATGGTGTTTTTT	CASSAQGWEMVFF
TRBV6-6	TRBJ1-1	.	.	TGTGCCAGCAGTTACTCGTACCAGGGCGGGAACACTGAAGCTTTCTTT	CASSYSYQGGNTEAFF
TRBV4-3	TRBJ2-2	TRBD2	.	TGCGCCAGCAGCCCTACCCCCCGGACTAGTTACACCGGGGAGCTGTTTTTT	CASSPTPRTSYTGELFF
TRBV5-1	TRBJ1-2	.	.	TGCGCCAGCAGCTTGGAGGGCCAAGCTAACTATGGCTACACCTTC	CASSLEGQANYGYTF
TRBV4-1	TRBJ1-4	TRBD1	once	TGCGCCAGCAGCCGCGGACAGGGGACAACTAATGAAAAACTGTTTTTT	CASSRGQGTTNEKLFF
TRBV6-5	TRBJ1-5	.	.	TGTGCCAGCCGACCTGGACAGCATAGCAATCAGCCCCAGCATTTT	CASRPGQHSNQPQHF
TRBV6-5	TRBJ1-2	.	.	TGTGCCAGCAAAGATGCGGGGCCAAACTATGGCTACACCTTC	CASKDAGPNYGYTF
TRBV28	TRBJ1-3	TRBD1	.	TGTGCCAGCAGGCCTCAGGGGGCGCGAGGAAACACCATATATTTT	CASRPQGARGNTIYF
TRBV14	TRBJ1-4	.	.	TGTGCCAGCAGCCCGGAGGGCCATTTCCGCGACAATGAAAAACTGTTTTTT	CASSPEGHFRDNEKLFF
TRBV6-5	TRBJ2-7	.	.	TGTGCCACCCGGGGGGCCGTATACGAGCAGTACTTC	CATRGAVYEQYF
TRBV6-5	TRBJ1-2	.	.	TGTGCCAGCAGTTACCCAGGGATGGATTTCGGCTACACCTTC	CASSYPGMDFGYTF
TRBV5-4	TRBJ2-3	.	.	TGTGCCAGCAGATACGACGGGAGCACAGATACGCAGTATTTT	CASRYDGSTDTQYF
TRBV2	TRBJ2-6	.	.	TGTGCCAGCAGTGTGGAACTATCTGGGGCCAACGTCCTGACTTTC	CASSVELSGANVLTF
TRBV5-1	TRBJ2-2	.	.	TGCGCCAGCAGCTTGGTGACGGGCGGCACCGGGGAGCTGTTTTTT	CASSLVTGGTGELFF
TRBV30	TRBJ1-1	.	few	TGTGCCTGGAGTTTTACCCAGCACGAGAACACTGAAGCTTTCTTT	CAWSFTQHENTEAFF
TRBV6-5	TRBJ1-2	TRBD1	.	TGTGCCAGCAGCTACCAGGGGGCGCCGGCTAACTATGGCTACACCTTC	CASSYQGAPANYGYTF
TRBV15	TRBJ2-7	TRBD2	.	TGTGCCACCAGGGGGACTAGCGGGGTAACCTACGAGCAGTACTTC	CATRGTSGVTYEQYF
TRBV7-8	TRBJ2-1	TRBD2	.	TGTGCCAGCAGCCTCGGACTAGTCTCCTACAATGAGCAGTTCTTC	CASSLGLVSYNEQFF
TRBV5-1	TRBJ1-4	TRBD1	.	TGCGCCAGCAGCTTAAACCCCGGGACAGGGCAAGAAAAACTGTTTTTT	CASSLNPGTGQEKLFF
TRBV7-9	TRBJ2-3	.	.	TGTGCCAGCAGCACGCATACGCAGTATTTT	CASSTHTQYF
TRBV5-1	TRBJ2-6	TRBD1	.	TGCGCCAGCAGCTTGGCCCGGGGGACAGGGGACCCTGGGGCCAACGTCCTGACTTTC	CASSLARGTGDPGANVLTF
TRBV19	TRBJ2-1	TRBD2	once	TGTGCCAGTAAAGACCTAGCGGGGGTGTACAATGAGCAGTTCTTC	CASKDLAGVYNEQFF
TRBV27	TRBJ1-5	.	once	TGTGCCAGCAGCAAATTCGGTAGCAATCAGCCCCAGCATTTT	CASSKFGSNQPQHF
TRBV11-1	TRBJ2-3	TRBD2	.	TGTGCCAGCAGCTCTAGCGGAGCTGGAGATACGCAGTATTTT	CASSSSGAGDTQYF
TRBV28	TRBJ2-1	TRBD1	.	TGTGCCAGCAAAGCAGGGGGATTGGGTTACAATGAGCAGTTCTTC	CASKAGGLGYNEQFF
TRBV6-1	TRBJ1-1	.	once	TGTGCCAGCAGTGAAGGGACAGTTGGACTTTATGAAGCTTTCTTT	CASSEGTVGLYEAFF
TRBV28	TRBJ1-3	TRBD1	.	TGTGCCAGCAGTCTATTTCAGGGGGCTACTGGAAACACCATATATTTT	CASSLFQGATGNTIYF
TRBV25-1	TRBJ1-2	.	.	TGTGCCAGCAGTCCGGGGAACTATGGCTACACCTTC	CASSPGNYGYTF
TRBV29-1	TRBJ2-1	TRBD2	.	TGCAGCGGGGTCCGTGGACTAGCCGGGTATGAGCAGTTCTTC	CSGVRGLAGYEQFF
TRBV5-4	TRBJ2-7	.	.	TGTGCCAGCAGGCTCAGCGGAAGCACCAGCTACGAGCAGTACTTC	CASRLSGSTSYEQYF
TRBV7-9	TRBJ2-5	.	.	TGTGCCAGCCGAGACAGCCTCCAAGAGACCCAGTACTTC	CASRDSLQETQYF
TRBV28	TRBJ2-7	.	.	TGTGCCAGCAGTTTAGGCAGTTTCCCCTACGAGCAGTACTTC	CASSLGSFPYEQYF
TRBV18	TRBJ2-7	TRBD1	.	TGTGCCAGCTCACCAGTCCCGGGACAGGGGGCGGGAGAGCAGTACTTC	CASSPVPGQGAGEQYF